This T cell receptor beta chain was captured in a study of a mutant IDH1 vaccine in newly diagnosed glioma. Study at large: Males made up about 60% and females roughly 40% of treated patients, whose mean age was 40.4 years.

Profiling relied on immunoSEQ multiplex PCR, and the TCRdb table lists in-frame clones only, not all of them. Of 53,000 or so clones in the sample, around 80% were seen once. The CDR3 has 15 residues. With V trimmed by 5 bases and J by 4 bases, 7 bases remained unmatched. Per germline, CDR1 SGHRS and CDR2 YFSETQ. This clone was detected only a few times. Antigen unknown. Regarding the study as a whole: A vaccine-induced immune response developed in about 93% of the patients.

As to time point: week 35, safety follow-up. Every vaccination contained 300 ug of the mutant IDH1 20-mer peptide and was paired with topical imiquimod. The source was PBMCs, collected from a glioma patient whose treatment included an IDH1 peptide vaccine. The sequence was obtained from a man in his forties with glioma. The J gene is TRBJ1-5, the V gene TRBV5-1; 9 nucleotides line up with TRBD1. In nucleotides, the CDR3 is TGCGCCAGCAGGTCCGGGACAGGGCTGAATCAGCCCCAGCATTTT. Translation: CASRSGTGLNQPQHF. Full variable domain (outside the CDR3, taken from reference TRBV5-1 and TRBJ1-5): KAGVTQTPRYLIKTRGQQVTLSCSPISGHRSVSWYQQTPGQGLQFLFEYFSETQRNKGNFPGRFSGRQFSNSRSEMNVSTLELGDSALYLCASRSGTGLNQPQHFGDGTRLSIL.